This T cell receptor beta chain originates from a study of vaccination and CD4 T cells after COVID-19. In the study overall: Post-vaccine sampling followed dose two by a median about 70 days (range 14 to 241).

The Oncomine TCR Beta short-read assay was applied to DNA of cultured CD4+ T cells. One entry per CDR3 protein, called by TCRdb with MiXCR from the PCR reads. The sample shows about 26,000 distinct CDR3 sequences, about 64% of them seen only once. Specified treatment: approximately 11-day PBMC culture with coronavirus spike peptide pools or control peptides (ViraFEST assay). Study-wide results and limits: The researchers studied relatively few convalescent patients and omitted early post-infection timepoints.

The ends lost 1 base at V and 1 base at J; junction bases unmatched: 2. This CDR3 is 17 amino acids long. Per the germline V gene, CDR1 is LNHNV and CDR2 is YYDKDF (reference sequence). This clonotype was observed once. No antigen is known for it. The sample was CD4+ T cells from blood, cultured in vitro. The receptor was isolated from a human donor who had recovered from COVID-19. The J gene is TRBJ2-2, the V gene TRBV15; the match to TRBD2 covers 11 bases. Here the CDR3 DNA reads TGTGCCACCAGCAGAGGGGGACTAGCGGTGAACACCGGGGAGCTGTTTTTT. It is translated as CATSRGGLAVNTGELFF.